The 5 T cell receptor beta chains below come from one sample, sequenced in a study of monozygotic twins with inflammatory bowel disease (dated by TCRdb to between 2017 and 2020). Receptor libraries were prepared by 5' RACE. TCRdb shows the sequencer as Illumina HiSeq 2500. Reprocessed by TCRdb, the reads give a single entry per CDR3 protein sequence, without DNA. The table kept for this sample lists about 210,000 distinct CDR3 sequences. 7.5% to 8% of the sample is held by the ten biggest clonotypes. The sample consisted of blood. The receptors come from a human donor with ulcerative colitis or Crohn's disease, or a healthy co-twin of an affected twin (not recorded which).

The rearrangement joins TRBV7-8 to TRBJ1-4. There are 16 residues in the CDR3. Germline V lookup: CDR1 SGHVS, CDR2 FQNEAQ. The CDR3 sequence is CASSLVYRATNEKLFF.

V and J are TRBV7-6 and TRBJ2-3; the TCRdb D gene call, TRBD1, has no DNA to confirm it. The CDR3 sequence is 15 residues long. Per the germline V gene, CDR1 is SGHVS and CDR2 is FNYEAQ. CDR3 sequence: CASSLLGPGPDTQYF.

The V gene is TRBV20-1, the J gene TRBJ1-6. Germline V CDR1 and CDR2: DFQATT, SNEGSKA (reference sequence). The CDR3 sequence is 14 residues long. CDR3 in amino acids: CSARDTLSGAPLHF.

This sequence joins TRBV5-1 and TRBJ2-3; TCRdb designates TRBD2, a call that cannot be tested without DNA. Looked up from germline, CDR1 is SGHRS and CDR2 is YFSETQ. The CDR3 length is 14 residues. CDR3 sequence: CASSVGLSVDTQYF.

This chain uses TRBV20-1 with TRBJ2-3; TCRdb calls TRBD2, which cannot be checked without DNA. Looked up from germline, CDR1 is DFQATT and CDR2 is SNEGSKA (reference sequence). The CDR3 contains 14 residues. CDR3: CSARDGVAGDTQYF.